Here is one TCR beta chain with its context. Its specificity is unknown. These data are taken from a study of Ad26.COV2.S vaccination and SARS-CoV-2 variants. In the study overall: The authors gave Ad26.COV2.S intramuscularly, either once or twice 56 days apart. Broader study findings: Analytic work on TCR breadth and depth might have understated the full extent of total T cell responses.

Sequencing was performed with immunoSEQ multiplex PCR; in TCRdb, only in-frame clones are kept and a portion is missing. Among roughly 320,000 clones listed, around 86% were seen once. Treatment given: 19 received Ad26.COV2.S at low or high dose, single or two shots; roughly five received placebo; per-sample allocation not given. On day 63 after the first injection, vaccine and placebo recipients gave samples. CDR3 length: 13 amino acids. V was shortened by 2 bases and J by 1 base, with 5 bases between the two germline ends. The germline V gene has CDR1 MNHEY and CDR2 SVGAGI. Specimen: peripheral blood, collected in a trial of Ad26.COV2.S vaccine versus placebo. The receptor comes from a person between 18 and 65 years old who received the Ad26.COV2.S COVID-19 vaccine or a placebo. The rearrangement joins TRBV6-5 to TRBJ1-1; D remains unclear. In DNA form, the CDR3 reads TGTGCCAGCAGTTACAGACAGAACACTGAAGCTTTCTTT. Translated, it gives CASSYRQNTEAFF.